This TCR beta chain came from a study of neoadjuvant nivolumab and ipilimumab in lung cancer. Some clones are missing from TCRdb's copy, which holds only in-frame ones; the method was immunoSEQ multiplex PCR. The data show about 3,000 clones, approximately 90% seen once. The CDR3 is 16 residues long. Germline CDR1 and CDR2: SGHTA and FQGNSA. With 5 bases removed from V and 0 bases from J, the gap between germline ends came to 17 bases. The TCR sequence derives from an adult with non-small cell lung cancer. The source was tumor tissue, collected after neoadjuvant nivolumab, alone or with ipilimumab, at or shortly before surgery. The chain couples TRBV7-2 to TRBJ2-7; D remains ambiguous. Written as DNA, the CDR3 is TGTGCCAGCAGCCCCGACTCCTGGGCTAGCTCCTACGAGCAGTACTTC. Protein: CASSPDSWASSYEQYF.